These 25 T cell receptor beta chains share one sample of origin, sequenced in a study of PD-L1 blockade in urothelial cancer (dated by TCRdb to 2016 to 2017). Libraries were prepared through the immunoSEQ multiplex PCR assay. TCRdb stores this immuneACCESS table with in-frame sequences only. Part of the clones is absent; in the studies checked, under half of the shortfall reflects unresolved V genes, and no reason is known for the rest. The table for this sample lists 40,000 to 55,000 clones; around 90% of them were counted only once. Of the sample, less than 3% is held by the ten largest clones. This specimen's time point label, interpreted: peripheral blood 6 weeks after treatment start. The sequences come from PBMCs, collected around atezolizumab (anti-PD-L1) treatment. Receptor source: a man aged 55 to 70 with urothelial cancer.

The chain employs TRBV18 and TRBJ1-3; 10 nucleotides line up with TRBD1. Trimming at V came to 1 base and at J to 7 bases, leaving 1 base not matched to a gene. From germline, CDR1 is KGHSH and CDR2 LQKENI. This CDR3 spans 14 amino acids. Here the CDR3 reads CASSPRTGGNTIYF. CDR3 coding DNA: TGTGCCAGCTCACCACGGACAGGGGGGAACACCATATATTTT.

The chain employs TRBV25-1 and TRBJ1-3; TRBD1 is a possible D gene (5 bases). With 2 bases removed from V and 2 bases from J, the gap between germline ends came to 10 bases. This CDR3 has 15 amino acids. Germline V CDR1 and CDR2: MGHDK, SYGVNS. Here the CDR3 reads CASSEQRGTGNTIYF. DNA of the CDR3: TGTGCCAGCAGTGAACAGCGGGGGACTGGAAACACCATATATTTT. Looking up the rest from reference TRBV25-1 and TRBJ1-3 gives the full variable domain: EADIYQTPRYLVIGTGKKITLECSQTMGHDKMYWYQQDPGMELHLIHYSYGVNSTEKGDLSSESTVSRIRTEHFPLTLESARPSHTSQYLCASSEQRGTGNTIYFGEGSWLTVV.

The V gene is TRBV7-6, the J gene TRBJ2-5; 8 nucleotides match TRBD1. Germline V lookup: CDR1 SGHVS, CDR2 FNYEAQ. This CDR3 contains 15 residues. Losses at the gene ends were 1 base for V and 5 bases for J; bases not matched to a gene: 6. In nucleotides, the CDR3 is TGTGCCAGCAGCTTAGGTTCAGGGGGCGTCGAGACCCAGTACTTC. As protein: CASSLGSGGVETQYF.

CDR3 loop: CASSLGGQGARGYTF. The CDR3 DNA reads as TGTGCCAGCAGCTTGGGCGGACAGGGGGCTCGAGGCTACACCTTC. The chain recombines TRBV5-4 with TRBJ1-2; 11 bases map to TRBD1. CDR1 SGHNT and CDR2 YYREEE come from the germline V gene (reference sequence). The CDR3 length is 15 residues. Trimming took 0 bases from V and 8 from J; bases not matched to a gene: 6.

CDR3 nucleotide sequence: TGTGCCAGCAGCCGGATGTGGGGGCAGGAAGCTTTCTTT. This encodes CASSRMWGQEAFF. The rearrangement uses TRBV5-6 and TRBJ1-1; D is possibly TRBD1 (6 bases). V dropped 4 bases and J dropped 8 bases, with 15 bases sitting between them. CDR1 and CDR2 from the germline V gene are SGHDT and YYEEEE. The CDR3 length is 13 residues.

The rearrangement links TRBV25-1 to TRBJ2-1, with TRBD1 matching over 11 bases. Germline V lookup: CDR1 MGHDK, CDR2 SYGVNS. The CDR3 is 15 residues long. Trimming removed 2 bases from V and 6 bases from J; junction bases left unmatched: 3. The CDR3 DNA is TGTGCCAGCAGTGAACAGGGGACAGGGGGCAATGAGCAGTTCTTC. This sequence encodes CASSEQGTGGNEQFF.

With respect to this clone: The junction does not match germline at one end; this may be a read error. The sample has other DNA sequences that encode this CDR3 too. The chain employs TRBV28 and TRBJ1-2; D ambiguous. Per the germline V gene, CDR1 is MDHEN and CDR2 is SYDVKM. CDR3 length: 14 residues. CDR3 coding DNA: TGTGCCAGCAAGTTAAACAACGCTAACTACGGCTACACCTTC. It yields the protein CASKLNNANYGYTF.

The chain links TRBV7-9 to TRBJ1-2; no reliable D call. V was trimmed by 4 bases and J by 6 bases, leaving 15 bases between them. This CDR3 is 14 amino acids long. Germline assignment: CDR1 SEHNR and CDR2 FQNEAQ (reference sequence). The chain's CDR3 is CASSSVLGVHGYTF. The CDR3 DNA is TGTGCCAGCAGCTCAGTCCTTGGTGTGCATGGCTACACCTTC.

The rearrangement joins TRBV18 to TRBJ2-7, with 8 nucleotides matching TRBD1. V lost 5 bases to trimming and J lost 12 bases; unmatched junction nucleotides: 12. Germline assignment: CDR1 KGHSH and CDR2 LQKENI. The CDR3 runs 13 residues. CDR3 in DNA: TGTGCCAGCTCATTAGACGACAGGGGCAAGTTGTACTTC. This translates into CASSLDDRGKLYF.

The CDR3 DNA sequence: TGTGCCAGCAGCTTATCAGGGACAGATACGCAGTATTTT. This translates into CASSLSGTDTQYF. V usage is TRBV7-6 and J usage is TRBJ2-3; a possible D gene is TRBD1 (5 bases). Germline V gene lookup returns CDR1 SGHVS and CDR2 FNYEAQ. V was trimmed by 2 bases and J by 3 bases, leaving 6 bases between them. The CDR3 contains 13 residues.

The chain carries TRBV5-6 and TRBJ2-1; 9 bases are shared with TRBD2. Germline lookup yields CDR1 SGHDT and CDR2 YYEEEE. The CDR3 is 17 residues long. J was trimmed by 7 bases and V by 4 bases; bases with no gene match: 15. CDR3 sequence (DNA): TGTGCCAGCAGCGAATACACCGGGACTAGCAATCGGAATGAGCAGTTCTTC. It is translated as CASSEYTGTSNRNEQFF.

The chain combines TRBV30 with TRBJ1-6; no reliable D call. Germline CDR1 is GTSNPN and CDR2 is SVGIG (reference sequence). The CDR3 loop spans 14 amino acids. Between the trimmed V and J ends, which lost 4 bases and 0 bases, there was a span of 7 bases. This CDR3 reads CAWTVSSYNSPLHF. CDR3 nucleotide sequence: TGTGCCTGGACGGTGAGCTCCTATAATTCACCCCTCCACTTT.

The V call is TRBV5-1, the J call TRBJ1-5, with unresolved D. The CDR3 is made up of 15 amino acids. V was pared by 0 bases and J by 6 bases, with 13 bases between. Germline loops: CDR1 SGHRS, CDR2 YFSETQ. The CDR3 spells CASSLEVGSGQPQHF. In DNA, the CDR3 is TGCGCCAGCAGCTTGGAAGTCGGGTCGGGTCAGCCCCAGCATTTT.

This clone was counted between two and nine times. V usage is TRBV1 and J usage is TRBJ1-2. TRBV1 is a pseudogene. CDR3 length: 15 residues. The CDR3 here is CTSSQDGNSNYGYTF. In DNA, the CDR3 is TGCACCAGCAGCCAAGACGGGAACTCTAACTATGGCTACACCTTC.

The chain is built from TRBV21-1 and TRBJ2-7; the D segment call TRBD1 is taken from the table without a DNA check. TRBV21-1 is marked as a pseudogene. The CDR3 runs to 14 residues. The CDR3 loop reads CASSYWTGLYEQYF. CDR3 in DNA: TGTGCCAGCAGTTATTGGACAGGGCTCTACGAGCAGTACTTC.

The chain is built from TRBV18 and TRBJ2-7; 10 bases fit TRBD2. The CDR3 covers 16 residues. Germline CDR1 and CDR2: KGHSH and LQKENI. V lost 3 bases, J lost 0 bases, and 5 bases stayed unmatched. CDR3 protein: CASSPGAGGSSYEQYF. The CDR3, as DNA: TGTGCCAGCTCACCCGGAGCGGGGGGGAGCTCCTACGAGCAGTACTTC. Full variable domain (rest looked up from reference TRBV18 and TRBJ2-7): NAGVMQNPRHLVRRRGQEARLRCSPMKGHSHVYWYRQLPEEGLKFMVYLQKENIIDESGMPKERFSAEFPKEGPSILRIQQVVRGDSAAYFCASSPGAGGSSYEQYFGPGTRLTVT.

The rearrangement links TRBV6-5 to TRBJ2-2, with TRBD2 matching 8 bases. Germline trimming cut 2 bases from V and 0 bases from J; bases unmatched to any gene: 2. Germline V gene lookup returns CDR1 MNHEY and CDR2 SVGAGI. CDR3 length: 16 residues. The chain's CDR3 is CASSYTGLANTGELFF. CDR3 bases: TGTGCCAGCAGTTACACGGGACTAGCGAACACCGGGGAGCTGTTTTTT.

The rearrangement joins TRBV5-1 to TRBJ1-4, with 7 nucleotides matching TRBD1. The CDR3 sequence is 14 residues long. Unmatched junction bases numbered 4, after V lost 4 bases and J lost 4 bases. CDR1 and CDR2 (germline): SGHRS, YFSETQ. The CDR3 DNA follows: TGCGCCAGCAGCCGGGACAGTATTAATGAAAAACTGTTTTTT. Amino acid sequence: CASSRDSINEKLFF.

The V call is TRBV5-4, the J call TRBJ2-2, with D tentatively TRBD2 (6 bases). The germline V and J ends were trimmed by 4 bases and 1 base, with 8 bases remaining between them. Germline V gene lookup returns CDR1 SGHNT and CDR2 YYREEE (reference sequence). The CDR3 sequence is 14 residues long. CDR3 bases: TGTGCCAGCAGCCTTAGCGGGAACACCGGGGAGCTGTTTTTT. Amino acid sequence: CASSLSGNTGELFF. Supplemented by reference TRBV5-4 and TRBJ2-2, the full variable domain reads ETGVTQSPTHLIKTRGQQVTLRCSSQSGHNTVSWYQQALGQGPQFIFQYYREEENGRGNFPPRFSGLQFPNYSSELNVNALELDDSALYLCASSLSGNTGELFFGEGSRLTVL.

The rearrangement links TRBV10-3 to TRBJ2-1; D gene ambiguous. CDR3 length equals 15 residues. Trimming removed 0 bases at V and 0 bases at J, with 6 bases between. Germline loops: CDR1 ENHRY, CDR2 SYGVKD. CDR3: CAISESDSSYNEQFF. Here the CDR3 DNA reads TGTGCCATCAGTGAGTCCGATAGCTCCTACAATGAGCAGTTCTTC.

J is TRBJ1-2 and V is TRBV6-6; tentative D call: TRBD1 (6 bases). Germline values: CDR1 MNHNY, CDR2 SVGAGI (reference sequence). The CDR3 has 16 residues. Trimming left V 3 bases short and J 0 bases short, with 14 bases between. CDR3 amino acids: CASSYPQGPSNYGYTF. CDR3 nucleotide sequence: TGTGCCAGCAGTTATCCCCAGGGGCCTTCTAACTATGGCTACACCTTC.

V is TRBV5-1 and J is TRBJ2-6, with a weak D call TRBD1 (6 bases). The CDR3 spans 15 residues. Trimming took off 3 bases at V and 2 bases at J, with 9 bases between the two ends. The germline gives CDR1 SGHRS, CDR2 YFSETQ. The CDR3 DNA reads TGCGCCAGCAGCTCACAGGGTACTGGGGCCAACGTCCTGACTTTC. It specifies CASSSQGTGANVLTF.

There are a few counts of this clone. J is TRBJ2-1 and V is TRBV29-1, with 14 nucleotides matching TRBD2. The CDR3 is made up of 15 amino acids. V lost 7 bases and J lost 8; bases outside the gene matches: 10. Germline CDR1 and CDR2: SQVTM and ANQGSEA. CDR3 region: CSAGGTSGRRDEQFF. The CDR3 DNA follows: TGCAGCGCCGGAGGGACTAGCGGGAGAAGGGATGAGCAGTTCTTC.

The sample holds one count of this clone. The gene calls are TRBV6-1 and TRBJ2-5; tentatively, D is TRBD1 (5 bases). The germline V and J ends were trimmed by 6 bases and 5 bases, with 13 bases remaining between them. Germline V CDR1 and CDR2: MNHNS, SASEGT. The CDR3 length is 13 residues. The CDR3, as DNA: TGTGCCAGCAGCTTCAGGGTGCAGGAGACCCAGTACTTC. Its protein product is CASSFRVQETQYF.

The chain has TRBV4-1 and TRBJ2-7, with 7 bases that match TRBD1. From germline, CDR1 is MGHRA and CDR2 YSYEKL. This CDR3 has 15 residues. V lost 1 base to trimming and J lost 4 bases; unmatched junction nucleotides: 7. In DNA, the CDR3 is TGCGCCAGCAGCCAAGGGGCAGGGGGTCGGTACGAGCAGTACTTC. It codes for CASSQGAGGRYEQYF.